The next 22 T cell receptor beta chains were all read from a single sample in a study of blood T cells in healthy people across ages (dated by TCRdb to about 2015). The library was prepared using 5' RACE. The sequencer listed for this sample is Illumina HiSeq 2500. A second 7 to 11 cycle PCR used a sample-barcoded 5' primer and a J-beta primer mix. The public reads were reanalyzed by TCRdb: fastp trimming at Q25, MiXCR alignment, in-frame beta chains only. Here each entry gathers all rows of one CDR3 protein and keeps the most common genes and DNA. This sample lists some 800,000 distinct CDR3 sequences; 40% to 50% were detected once. The biggest ten clones account for under 20% of the sample. The sample comprised blood. The origin of the receptors is a man between 60 and 75 years old in good health.

This clonotype has a handful of counts. The chain is built from TRBV7-9 and TRBJ2-1; TRBD1 matches 7 bases. CDR1 and CDR2 from the germline V gene are SEHNR and FQNEAQ (reference sequence). The CDR3 has 16 residues. With V trimmed by 5 bases and J by 5 bases, 12 bases remained unmatched. CDR3 sequence reads: CASSELGTGTDNEQFF. The DNA of the CDR3 is TGTGCCAGCAGCGAACTAGGAACCGGGACAGACAATGAGCAGTTCTTC.

The chain has TRBV21-1 and TRBJ1-5; the D segment call TRBD1 is taken from the table without a DNA check. TRBV21-1 is tagged as a pseudogene. This CDR3 is built from 16 residues. The CDR3 nucleotides are TGTGCCAGCAGCCCCACGGACAGGATGAAGAATCAGCCCCAGCATTTT. This encodes CASSPTDRMKNQPQHF.

This chain uses TRBV10-3 with TRBJ2-5; 9 bases are a match to TRBD2. Trimming cost V 7 bases and J 0 bases; bases outside gene matches: 6. This CDR3 contains 15 residues. The germline CDR1 and CDR2 sequences are ENHRY and SYGVKD. Written as DNA, the CDR3 is TGTGCCATCAAGGGCGGGGGGGCAAACCAAGAGACCCAGTACTTC. This codes for CAIKGGGANQETQYF.

This sequence joins TRBV18 and TRBJ2-7; 7 bases line up with TRBD2. The CDR3 contains 15 residues. V shed 4 bases, J shed 1 base, and the junction held 7 bases outside the gene matches. In germline, CDR1 is KGHSH, CDR2 LQKENI. CDR3 protein: CASSLRGRESYEQYF. The CDR3 nucleotides are TGTGCCAGCTCACTCCGGGGGAGGGAATCCTACGAGCAGTACTTC. Using reference TRBV18 and TRBJ2-7 for the parts outside the CDR3, the full variable domain is NAGVMQNPRHLVRRRGQEARLRCSPMKGHSHVYWYRQLPEEGLKFMVYLQKENIIDESGMPKERFSAEFPKEGPSILRIQQVVRGDSAAYFCASSLRGRESYEQYFGPGTRLTVT.

The rearrangement links TRBV4-1 to TRBJ2-1; maybe TRBD1 (6 bases). The germline gives CDR1 MGHRA, CDR2 YSYEKL. This CDR3 has 14 amino acids. The ends were cut back, 1 base at V and 8 bases at J, with 12 bases in the middle. CDR3 bases: TGCGCCAGCAGCCAAGCCCTACAGGGTTATGAGCAGTTCTTC. This gives the protein CASSQALQGYEQFF.

Concerning this clonotype: A single base separates this from a much larger clone, so it may be a read error. The chain recombines TRBV4-3 with TRBJ2-1, with 9 bases fitting TRBD2. CDR1 and CDR2 from the germline V gene are LGHNA and YSLEER. The CDR3 loop spans 17 amino acids. CDR3 DNA sequence: TGCGCCAGCAGCCAAGAGTCCGGGACTAGCCCAAACAATGGGCAGTTCTTC. Translated, it gives CASSQESGTSPNNGQFF.

The rearrangement links TRBV6-1 to TRBJ2-3, with D uncertain. The CDR3 length is 14 residues. From germline, CDR1 is MNHNS and CDR2 SASEGT. V was trimmed by 6 bases and J by 0 bases, leaving 10 bases between them. As DNA, the CDR3 is TGTGCCAGCAGCGTAACATCTAGCACAGATACGCAGTATTTT. The encoded protein is CASSVTSSTDTQYF.

The CDR3 loop reads CASSVGLQQETQYF. CDR3 in DNA: TGTGCCAGCAGCGTAGGACTCCAGCAAGAGACCCAGTACTTC. The chain recombines TRBV9 with TRBJ2-5; D uncertain. Germline CDR1 SGDLS, CDR2 YYNGEE. V was trimmed by 0 bases and J by 2 bases, leaving 8 bases between them. The CDR3 is 14 residues long.

This sequence joins TRBV7-3 and TRBJ1-1; 7 nucleotides align to TRBD1. CDR1 SGHTA and CDR2 FQGTGA come from the germline V gene. V was pared by 4 bases and J by 7 bases, with 6 bases of the junction left unmatched. This CDR3 is 13 amino acids long. The CDR3: CASSSTGAGEAFF. In DNA, the CDR3 is TGTGCCAGCAGCTCTACAGGGGCGGGTGAAGCTTTCTTT.

This clonotype has more than one count but fewer than ten. The chain is built from TRBV6-2 or TRBV6-3 and TRBJ2-7; TRBD2 agrees at 9 bases. The CDR3 loop spans 15 amino acids. Germline lookup yields CDR1 MNHEY and CDR2 SVGEGT. V lost 0 bases, J lost 0 bases, and 0 bases stayed unmatched. In nucleotides, the CDR3 is TGTGCCAGCAGTTACTCTAGCGGGAGCTCCTACGAGCAGTACTTC. Protein sequence: CASSYSSGSSYEQYF.

This clonotype was seen a handful of times. The chain is built from TRBV11-1 and TRBJ2-6, with 8 nucleotides matching TRBD1. The length of the CDR3 is 19 residues. The V and J ends lost 1 base and 0 bases, in that order; junction bases with no gene match: 8. Germline V gives CDR1 SGHAT, CDR2 FQDESV (reference sequence). This CDR3 reads CASSLGRGQVSSGANVLTF. The CDR3 DNA follows: TGTGCCAGCAGCTTAGGCCGGGGACAGGTTAGCTCTGGGGCCAACGTCCTGACTTTC.

This clonotype was seen just once. CDR3 loop: CASSSQGGYTF. In DNA form, the CDR3 reads TGCGCCAGCAGCTCCCAGGGTGGCTACACCTTC. The chain is built from TRBV5-1 and TRBJ1-2, with TRBD1 as a possible D gene (5 bases). This CDR3 region has 11 residues. In germline, CDR1 is SGHRS, CDR2 YFSETQ. V lost 3 bases and J 7 bases, leaving 7 bases between the germline ends.

This clonotype has ten or more counts. V usage is TRBV25-1 and J usage is TRBJ2-7, with D hard to call. CDR1 and CDR2 (germline): MGHDK, SYGVNS. The CDR3 runs 10 residues. V was clipped by 3 bases and J by 6 bases, with 3 bases between them. The CDR3: CASSEREQYF. DNA for the CDR3: TGTGCCAGCAGTGAGCGCGAGCAGTACTTC.

Only a few counts were recorded for this clonotype. This chain links TRBV9 with TRBJ2-1; D unresolved. Trimming took 3 bases from V and 11 from J, leaving 21 bases between them. Germline V gene lookup returns CDR1 SGDLS and CDR2 YYNGEE. This CDR3 has 15 amino acids. DNA for the CDR3: TGTGCCAGCAGCGCCGCCGAAGGAATGGCCCCCCAGCAGTTCTTC. Protein product: CASSAAEGMAPQQFF.

The chain recombines TRBV25-1 with TRBJ2-2; D gene uncertain. Trimming removed 2 bases from V and 9 bases from J, with 13 bases in between. From germline, CDR1 is MGHDK and CDR2 SYGVNS. The CDR3 is 14 residues long. Written as DNA, the CDR3 is TGTGCCAGCAGTGAAGGGGAAGGAATCTGGGAGCTGTTTTTT. It is translated as CASSEGEGIWELFF.

V gene TRBV20-1 combines with J gene TRBJ2-7; TRBD1 might be the D (7 bases). Deletions cut 5 bases from V and 4 bases from J, with 15 bases between. This CDR3 comprises 13 residues. CDR1 and CDR2 (germline): DFQATT, SNEGSKA (reference sequence). CDR3 DNA sequence: TGCAGTGCTTGGGGGGACAGCTCTTACGAGCAGTACTTC. Protein sequence: CSAWGDSSYEQYF.

The chain employs TRBV2 and TRBJ2-3; 8 positions match TRBD2. With 9 bases clipped from V and 0 bases from J, the junction kept 8 bases outside the gene matches. From germline, CDR1 is SNHLY and CDR2 FYNNEI. The CDR3 sequence is 15 residues long. Here the CDR3 DNA reads TGTGCCAGTTCGGGGGGGGTAAAGAGCACAGATACGCAGTATTTT. Translated, it gives CASSGGVKSTDTQYF.

The chain uses TRBV2 and TRBJ2-7; 8 positions match TRBD1. The CDR3 is 14 residues long. Germline V gene sequence: CDR1 SNHLY, CDR2 FYNNEI. Trimming took 7 bases from V and 0 from J; bases not matched to a gene: 5. DNA for the CDR3: TGTGCCAGCACCCGGGACAGGCCCTCCTACGAGCAGTACTTC. Protein: CASTRDRPSYEQYF.

The chain is built from TRBV7-2 and TRBJ2-5; D uncertain. This CDR3 has 16 residues. In germline, CDR1 is SGHTA, CDR2 FQGNSA. V was cut by 1 base and J by 2 bases, with 14 bases left in between. In DNA form, the CDR3 reads TGTGCCAGCAGCTTAGAAGGCAGCCTAATACAAGAGACCCAGTACTTC. Translating it yields CASSLEGSLIQETQYF.

This rearrangement joins TRBV5-6 to TRBJ1-5; D is unresolved. CDR3 length: 13 amino acids. CDR1 SGHDT and CDR2 YYEEEE come from the germline V gene. Deletions cut 0 bases from V and 7 bases from J, with 8 bases between. The CDR3 sequence: CASSLGRVQPQHF. For the CDR3, the DNA is TGTGCCAGCAGCTTGGGACGCGTGCAGCCCCAGCATTTT.

This clonotype was seen a handful of times. The rearrangement joins TRBV6-1 to TRBJ2-6; weak D call: TRBD2 (5 bases). Looked up from germline, CDR1 is MNHNS and CDR2 is SASEGT. V gave up 6 bases and J gave up 0 bases, with 9 bases separating them. The CDR3 consists of 15 residues. CDR3 DNA: TGTGCCAGCAGACTAGACACCTCTGGGGCCAACGTCCTGACTTTC. Amino acids: CASRLDTSGANVLTF.

The chain is built from TRBV5-1 and TRBJ2-2, with D perhaps matching TRBD1 or TRBD2 (5 bases each). V was clipped by 2 bases and J by 0 bases, with 11 bases between them. The CDR3 loop spans 16 amino acids. The germline V gene has CDR1 SGHRS and CDR2 YFSETQ. CDR3 protein: CASSFTGRPNTGELFF. Here the CDR3 DNA reads TGCGCCAGCAGCTTCACGGGACGGCCGAACACCGGGGAGCTGTTTTTT.